The source of this T cell receptor (beta chain) is a study of T cells in Graves' hyperthyroidism and ophthalmopathy. In the study overall: Peripheral blood sampling occurred at initial diagnosis, before any treatment.

RNA transcripts served as the template for amplifying TCR beta CDR3 regions. First-round RT-PCR with HTBI primers amplified the TCR CDR3 region. MiXCR, applied by TCRdb to the multiplex PCR reads, yields one record per CDR3 protein. Here the sample spans around 720,000 distinct CDR3 sequences, around 40% being singletons. CDR3 size: 12 residues. In germline, CDR1 is SGHRS, CDR2 YFSETQ. With 4 bases removed from V and 11 bases from J, the gap between germline ends came to 16 bases. Concerning this clonotype itself: A much larger clone lies a single base off, so this may be a read error.

The J gene is TRBJ2-7, the V gene TRBV5-1, with D tentatively TRBD1 (5 bases). The sequence came from a woman aged 40 to 49 with Graves' hyperthyroidism. The specimen was blood. CDR3 region: CASSPGNQIEYF. The CDR3 DNA is TGCGCCAGCAGCCCAGGGAACCAGATAGAGTACTTC.